This TCR beta chain was identified during a study of blood T cell repertoires in COVID-19. Study-wide context: Researchers got acute and convalescent COVID-19 samples from the United States, Italy and Spain. Sources were T cells, B-cell-depleted T cells, or PBMCs; the material itself was cDNA or gDNA.

Germline V gene lookup returns CDR1 MNHEY and CDR2 SVGEGT. The V segment lost 0 bases and the J segment 4 bases; nucleotides outside the gene matches: 7. The CDR3 totals 17 residues. As handled by the study authors: Quantification of nucleated cells was approximated via reference gene primer amplification. The table came from immunoSEQ multiplex PCR; TCRdb's copy has only in-frame clones and leaves some out. The V and J calls and the clone size are those of that table, but D and trimming were determined from the DNA. Seen here are about 190,000 clones, about 89% observed once, and the top ten hold 5.5% to 7.5%.

V usage is TRBV6-2 or TRBV6-3 and J usage is TRBJ2-1, with 9 bases that match TRBD2. Sample: peripheral blood. This receptor was obtained from a man aged 40-55 years with acute or convalescent COVID-19. For the CDR3, the DNA is TGTGCCAGCAGTTACTCTGGTCCTAGCGGGGTATACAATGAGCAGTTCTTC. Translated, it gives CASSYSGPSGVYNEQFF.